This entry describes one T cell receptor beta chain. The antigen is unknown. Use of 60 Vbeta and 13 Jbeta primers characterized the PCR. The method was immunoSEQ multiplex PCR; TCRdb's version includes in-frame clones alone and lacks a portion of them. This sample's table has about 87,000 clones. The data belong to a study of cytomegalovirus exposure and HLA in healthy donors. Whole-study context: When fewer than 500 donors were genotyped, roughly 82% of them were found to fall in the Caucasian-associated ancestry cluster. Overall study results and limits: The study carried out a later analysis of TCR beta sequences. It associated under 20,000 of them with specific HLA alleles at a false discovery rate of 0.05. Presence/absence analyses assumed roughly uniform sequencing depth across donors. In the analysis, some V segments, TRBV6-2 and TRBV6-3 included, were excluded as indistinguishable.

The length of the CDR3 is 12 residues. The trim removed 3 bases at V and 6 bases at J, leaving 3 bases unmatched. The germline CDR1 and CDR2 sequences are SQVTM and ANQGSEA. Sequencing was performed on PBMCs. This receptor was taken from a middle-aged man in good health and CMV-seropositive. V gene TRBV29-1 combines with J gene TRBJ2-3, with 7 bases lining up with TRBD1. CDR3 amino acids: CSVEGQSDTQYF. In DNA form, the CDR3 reads TGCAGCGTTGAGGGACAGTCGGATACGCAGTATTTT.